These 18 T cell receptor beta chains were sequenced from one sample in a study of T cell responses to AZD1222 COVID-19 vaccine. Data came from immunoSEQ multiplex PCR; TCRdb stores just in-frame clones and leaves some out. The sample carries approximately 94,000 clones, about 87% recorded once. The specimen comprised peripheral blood, sampled on day 0 of MenACWY control vaccination. The receptors here all came from an adult in good health.

V usage is TRBV28 and J usage is TRBJ1-2; D perhaps matches TRBD1 (5 bases). V lost 5 bases and J 5 bases, leaving 18 bases between the germline ends. The V gene's germline CDR1 is MDHEN and CDR2 SYDVKM. The CDR3 totals 15 residues. The CDR3 region is CASSRAGGSSYGYTF. DNA for the CDR3: TGTGCCAGCAGTCGTGCGGGGGGGTCCTCGTATGGCTACACCTTC.

There are a few counts of this clone. The chain recombines TRBV7-2 with TRBJ2-2, with TRBD2 identical over 7 bases. The CDR3 has 15 amino acids. CDR1 and CDR2 (germline): SGHTA, FQGNSA. The J segment lost 2 bases and the V segment lost 8 bases, leaving 8 bases of the junction unmatched. In nucleotides, the CDR3 is TGTGCCAGCCAAGCTCTGGGACTAAACACCGGGGAGCTGTTTTTT. It codes for CASQALGLNTGELFF. Full variable domain (remainder filled in from reference TRBV7-2 and TRBJ2-2): GAGVSQSPSNKVTEKGKDVELRCDPISGHTALYWYRQSLGQGLEFLIYFQGNSAPDKSGLPSDRFSAERTGGSVSTLTIQRTQQEDSAVYLCASQALGLNTGELFFGEGSRLTVL.

The chain links TRBV19 to TRBJ1-4; D may be TRBD1 (5 bases). Trimming removed 3 bases from V and 3 bases from J, with 17 bases in between. The germline CDR1 and CDR2 sequences are LNHDA and SQIVND (reference sequence). The CDR3 extends over 17 amino acids. This CDR3 is CASSISYQGTANEKLFF. Written as DNA, the CDR3 is TGTGCCAGTAGTATCTCGTACCAGGGTACGGCTAATGAAAAACTGTTTTTT.

This clone was picked up one time. V and J are TRBV5-4 and TRBJ2-1; 9 bases fit TRBD2. Looked up from germline, CDR1 is SGHNT and CDR2 is YYREEE (reference sequence). The CDR3 has 17 residues. Trimming cost V 4 bases and J 1 base; bases outside gene matches: 9. The CDR3 DNA sequence: TGTGCCAGCAGCAATGGCGGGGGGGCCCAGTCCTACAATGAGCAGTTCTTC. Its translation: CASSNGGGAQSYNEQFF.

J is TRBJ2-1 and V is TRBV19; possibly TRBD2 for D (6 bases). CDR1 is LNHDA, CDR2 SQIVND, per germline (reference sequence). The CDR3 loop spans 14 amino acids. V was pared by 1 base and J by 2 bases, with 6 bases between. In nucleotides, the CDR3 is TGTGCCAGTAGTATAGCGGGGGCCTACAATGAGCAGTTCTTC. Amino acids: CASSIAGAYNEQFF.

This clone occurred a few times. V is TRBV4-3 and J is TRBJ1-1; D gene ambiguous. The CDR3 loop spans 17 amino acids. Deletions cut 0 bases from V and 0 bases from J, with 14 bases between. Looked up from germline, CDR1 is LGHNA and CDR2 is YSLEER. CDR3 region: CASSQDVGGPMNTEAFF. CDR3 in DNA: TGCGCCAGCAGCCAAGATGTAGGAGGCCCGATGAACACTGAAGCTTTCTTT.

The CDR3 is CASSQEPGNTIYF. DNA for the CDR3: TGTGCCAGCAGCCAAGAGCCTGGAAACACCATATATTTT. The chain links TRBV3-1 (or the pseudogene TRBV3-2) to TRBJ1-3; D ambiguous. CDR1 and CDR2 from the germline V gene are LGHDT and YNNKEL (reference sequence). The CDR3 consists of 13 residues. V lost 0 bases and J lost 2, with 2 bases in between.

V usage is TRBV5-4 and J usage is TRBJ2-2; 10 nucleotides align to TRBD2. Germline CDR1 SGHNT, CDR2 YYREEE (reference sequence). The CDR3 totals 16 residues. Trimming removed 3 bases from V and 3 bases from J; junction bases left unmatched: 5. The CDR3: CASSSSGGAYTGELFF. CDR3 sequence (DNA): TGTGCCAGCAGCTCCAGCGGGGGGGCCTACACCGGGGAGCTGTTTTTT.

The chain combines TRBV19 with TRBJ2-7, with 10 bases identical to TRBD2. The germline V gene encodes CDR1 LNHDA and CDR2 SQIVND (reference sequence). This CDR3 comprises 17 residues. V trimming: 3 bases; J trimming: 2 bases; junction bases outside the gene matches: 10. The CDR3 nucleotides are TGTGCCAGTAGTATTTCGGGACTAGCGACAAACCCCTACGAGCAGTACTTC. It is translated as CASSISGLATNPYEQYF.

The chain combines TRBV28 with TRBJ2-4; TRBD2 matches 7 bases. Germline V gene data show CDR1 as MDHEN and CDR2 as SYDVKM. V lost 4 bases, J lost 0 bases, and 3 bases stayed unmatched. This CDR3 has 15 residues. The CDR3 is CASSYRGGAKNIQYF. The CDR3 bases are TGTGCCAGCAGTTACCGCGGGGGAGCCAAAAACATTCAGTACTTC.

This clone was detected only once. J is TRBJ1-2 and V is TRBV28, with D unclear. The V gene lost 3 bases and the J gene lost 5 bases, with 13 bases spanning the gap. CDR3 length: 14 residues. Germline loops: CDR1 MDHEN, CDR2 SYDVKM. Here the CDR3 reads CASSLSTANYGYTF. The DNA for the CDR3 is TGTGCCAGCAGTTTGAGTACAGCAAATTATGGCTACACCTTC.

This sequence joins TRBV5-6 and TRBJ2-1; TRBD1 might be the D (6 bases). V was clipped by 2 bases and J by 4 bases, with 22 bases between them. The CDR3 sequence is 18 residues long. Germline values: CDR1 SGHDT, CDR2 YYEEEE. The CDR3 sequence is CASSLTGSRGSLYNEQFF. As DNA, the CDR3 is TGTGCCAGCAGCTTAACAGGGTCTCGGGGCAGCCTATACAATGAGCAGTTCTTC.

CDR3 amino acids: CASRGQYQETQYF. For the CDR3, the DNA is TGTGCCAGCAGGGGACAGTACCAAGAGACCCAGTACTTC. This chain links TRBV2 with TRBJ2-5; 7 bases align to TRBD1. CDR1 and CDR2 (germline): SNHLY, FYNNEI. The V gene end was trimmed by 6 bases and the J gene end by 0 bases; junction bases not matched to a gene: 1. This CDR3 is 13 amino acids long.

CDR3 bases: TGTGCCAGTAGTCCCAGGACAGCAACCGGGGAGCTGTTTTTT. Translation gives CASSPRTATGELFF. The V call is TRBV19, the J call TRBJ2-2; a possible D gene is TRBD1 (6 bases). Deletions cut 5 bases from V and 5 bases from J, with 12 bases between. The germline gives CDR1 LNHDA, CDR2 SQIVND (reference sequence). The CDR3 spans 14 residues. Supplemented by reference TRBV19 and TRBJ2-2, the full variable domain reads DGGITQSPKYLFRKEGQNVTLSCEQNLNHDAMYWYRQDPGQGLRLIYYSQIVNDFQKGDIAEGYSVSREKKESFPLTVTSAQKNPTAFYLCASSPRTATGELFFGEGSRLTVL.

The chain employs TRBV3-1 (or the pseudogene TRBV3-2) and TRBJ1-1; D is unresolved. There are 13 residues in the CDR3. Trimming pared 0 bases from V and 0 bases from J, leaving 2 bases between. Germline CDR1 reads LGHDT; CDR2 reads YNNKEL (reference sequence). CDR3 amino acids: CASSQELNTEAFF. The CDR3 DNA follows: TGTGCCAGCAGCCAAGAACTGAACACTGAAGCTTTCTTT.

This clone was seen a few times. The chain couples TRBV28 to TRBJ1-5; maybe TRBD1 (6 bases). The CDR3 runs to 16 residues. Trimming cost V 1 base and J 6 bases, with 16 bases left between them. Germline V lookup: CDR1 MDHEN, CDR2 SYDVKM. This CDR3 is CASSLSGIGGIQPQHF. CDR3 bases: TGTGCCAGCAGTTTATCCGGGATCGGGGGCATTCAGCCCCAGCATTTT.

V is TRBV7-9 and J is TRBJ1-3; D not resolved. Trimming took off 1 base at V and 0 bases at J, with 7 bases between the two ends. Looked up from germline, CDR1 is SEHNR and CDR2 is FQNEAQ (reference sequence). The length of the CDR3 is 15 residues. The CDR3: CASSLERISGNTIYF. The CDR3 coding sequence is TGTGCCAGCAGCTTAGAGAGAATCTCTGGAAACACCATATATTTT.

The chain uses TRBV28 and TRBJ2-5; no definite D call. The CDR3 runs 13 residues. V shed 2 bases and J shed 2 bases, with 6 bases lying between them. CDR1 and CDR2 (germline): MDHEN, SYDVKM. CDR3 loop: CASSLPVQETQYF. CDR3 DNA: TGTGCCAGCAGTTTACCGGTTCAAGAGACCCAGTACTTC.